Presented here are 6 T cell receptor beta chains from one specimen sequenced in a study of regulatory T cells in long-lasting Graves disease. The time point here: newly diagnosed GD, antithyroid drugs for less than 3 months. PBMCs provided the RNA from which the TCR library was made. Construction of the TCR beta libraries employed iRepertoire HTBI primers in conjunction with Arm-PCR of CDR3 regions. TCRdb called the multiplex PCR reads again in MiXCR, with one record for every CDR3 protein. The sample shows 360,000 or so distinct CDR3 sequences, about 16% of them seen only once. The same sample was also used in a study of T cells in Graves' hyperthyroidism and ophthalmopathy.

The sample here was peripheral blood mononuclear cells (PBMCs), taken at new diagnosis, from a patient treated with antithyroid drugs. These TCRs come from a woman aged 18-30 years with Graves disease.

This clonotype was observed a few times. The CDR3 reads CASRPDWASGELFF. As DNA, the CDR3 is TGTGCCAGCAGACCCGACTGGGCGAGCGGGGAGCTGTTTTTT. The chain employs TRBV6-4 and TRBJ2-2, with no clear D. V was trimmed by 6 bases and J by 7 bases, leaving 15 bases between them. The CDR3 runs to 14 residues. CDR1 is MRHNA and CDR2 is SNTAGT in the germline V gene.

This clonotype was observed many times. The chain uses TRBV5-5 and TRBJ2-7; 7 nucleotides align to TRBD2. The CDR3 consists of 15 residues. Germline values: CDR1 SGHKS, CDR2 YYEKEE (reference sequence). The ends lost 0 bases at V and 6 bases at J; junction bases unmatched: 9. The DNA for the CDR3 is TGTGCCAGCAGCTTGGGTGGGACTAACCGCTGCGAGCAGTACTTC. Amino acid sequence: CASSLGGTNRCEQYF.

At least ten counts were recorded for this clonotype. V gene TRBV27 combines with J gene TRBJ1-2, with a tentative D call TRBD1 (6 bases). The CDR3 is 15 residues long. V gave up 3 bases and J gave up 4 bases, with 15 bases separating them. Looked up from germline, CDR1 is MNHEY and CDR2 is SMNVEV (reference sequence). CDR3 residues: CASSFSRQASYGYTF. CDR3 nucleotide sequence: TGTGCCAGCAGTTTTTCTCGACAGGCCTCCTATGGCTACACCTTC.

This clonotype came up a few times. The chain links TRBV29-1 to TRBJ1-1; D is unclear. Deletions cut 7 bases from V and 8 bases from J, with 8 bases between. Germline V lookup: CDR1 SQVTM, CDR2 ANQGSEA. The CDR3 extends over 9 amino acids. CDR3: CSGGEEAFF. The CDR3 bases are TGCAGCGGCGGGGAGGAAGCTTTCTTT.

This clonotype came up many times. V is TRBV20-1 and J is TRBJ1-4, with unresolved D. Per the germline V gene, CDR1 is DFQATT and CDR2 is SNEGSKA (reference sequence). With 6 bases removed from V and 0 bases from J, the gap between germline ends came to 8 bases. The CDR3 runs 13 residues. In DNA form, the CDR3 reads TGCAGTGCCAGGTGGACAACTAATGAAAAACTGTTTTTT. It yields the protein CSARWTTNEKLFF.

This clonotype has a count of ten or more. J is TRBJ2-7 and V is TRBV6-5; 8 nucleotides agree with TRBD2. Trimming took 4 bases from V and 4 from J; bases not matched to a gene: 6. Germline CDR1 and CDR2: MNHEY and SVGAGI. CDR3 size: 14 residues. The CDR3 DNA follows: TGTGCCAGCAGTTCCCAGCGGGGGATTTACGAGCAGTACTTC. It is translated as CASSSQRGIYEQYF.